These 18 T cell receptor beta chains originate from one sample sequenced in a study of blood T cell repertoires in COVID-19. Libraries were prepared by immunoSEQ multiplex PCR; TCRdb keeps only in-frame clonotypes and omits some of them. The repertoire includes about 100,000 clones, about 90% of them detected once, and 5.2% sits in the top ten. The sequenced sample consisted of peripheral blood. The receptors here all came from a woman between 50 and 59 years old with COVID-19, enrolled during active disease.

The CDR3 coding sequence is TGTGCCATCAGTGATAATAACTATGGCTACACCTTC. Translated: CAISDNNYGYTF. The chain uses TRBV10-3 and TRBJ1-2; D is uncertain. The germline V gene encodes CDR1 ENHRY and CDR2 SYGVKD. The V gene lost 3 bases and the J gene lost 1 base, with 3 bases spanning the gap. The CDR3 contains 12 residues.

V usage is TRBV14 and J usage is TRBJ1-4; no reliable D call. V was pared by 4 bases and J by 5 bases, with 11 bases between. Germline loops: CDR1 SGHDN, CDR2 FVKESK. There are 14 residues in the CDR3. CDR3 in amino acids: CASSRHTPNEKLFF. In DNA, the CDR3 is TGTGCCAGCAGCCGGCACACGCCGAATGAAAAACTGTTTTTT.

The chain employs TRBV7-3 and TRBJ2-6; a possible D gene is TRBD1 (5 bases). With 6 bases removed from V and 1 base from J, the gap between germline ends came to 13 bases. Germline V gene data show CDR1 as SGHTA and CDR2 as FQGTGA. CDR3 length: 16 amino acids. CDR3 loop: CASRGRNESGANVLTF. CDR3 bases: TGTGCCAGCAGGGGGCGCAACGAGTCTGGGGCCAACGTCCTGACTTTC.

CDR3 residues: CASSLSGLPSYNEQFF. CDR3 nucleotides: TGTGCCAGCAGCTTATCAGGACTGCCTTCCTACAATGAGCAGTTCTTC. The gene calls are TRBV11-3 and TRBJ2-1, with a weak D call TRBD2 (5 bases). This CDR3 is built from 16 residues. The V end lost 2 bases, the J end lost 1 base, and 12 bases lay between the germline ends. The germline CDR1 and CDR2 sequences are SGHNT and YENEEA.

The rearrangement links TRBV11-1 to TRBJ2-1, with D unresolved. CDR1 is SGHAT, CDR2 FQDESV, per germline (reference sequence). Trimming left V 5 bases short and J 0 bases short, with 8 bases between. The CDR3 runs 14 residues. Here the CDR3 reads CASSDQDSYNEQFF. The CDR3 DNA reads TGTGCCAGCAGCGATCAGGACTCCTACAATGAGCAGTTCTTC.

The chain employs TRBV3-1 (or the pseudogene TRBV3-2) and TRBJ2-7; D remains ambiguous. Trimming removed 1 base from V and 3 bases from J, with 16 bases in between. The CDR3 loop spans 16 amino acids. Germline CDR1 and CDR2: LGHDT and YNNKEL (reference sequence). The CDR3 here is CASSQGSGRRHYEQYF. CDR3 in DNA: TGTGCCAGCAGCCAAGGTTCAGGCCGACGGCACTACGAGCAGTACTTC.

This clone occurred a few times. The genes are TRBV6-5 and TRBJ2-7; D is possibly TRBD2 (5 bases). This CDR3 is built from 14 residues. With 1 base removed from V and 3 bases from J, the gap between germline ends came to 10 bases. CDR1 and CDR2 from the germline V gene are MNHEY and SVGAGI. CDR3 DNA sequence: TGTGCCAGCAGTTACTACCCGGGATTCTACGAGCAGTACTTC. It is translated as CASSYYPGFYEQYF.

Here the CDR3 DNA reads TGTGCCACCAGCAGAGGAGGGGGCTATGGCTACACCTTC. This gives the protein CATSRGGGYGYTF. The rearrangement links TRBV15 to TRBJ1-2; weak D call: TRBD1 (6 bases). Trimming left V 1 base short and J 4 bases short, with 7 bases between. This CDR3 contains 13 residues. Per the germline V gene, CDR1 is LNHNV and CDR2 is YYDKDF (reference sequence).

This clone was recorded only once. The chain carries TRBV6-2 or TRBV6-3 and TRBJ1-5, with TRBD1 identical over 10 bases. Germline trimming cut 6 bases from V and 2 bases from J; bases unmatched to any gene: 1. The CDR3 runs 14 residues. The germline V gene has CDR1 MNHEY and CDR2 SVGEGT. CDR3 DNA: TGTGCCAGCAGCGGGACAGGGGGCAATCAGCCCCAGCATTTT. Its protein product is CASSGTGGNQPQHF.

Worth noting for this clone: The sample holds other DNA sequences that translate to the same CDR3. V usage is TRBV6-6 and J usage is TRBJ1-5, with D uncertain. V lost 2 bases, J lost 3 bases, and 8 bases lay in between. Germline V gives CDR1 MNHNY, CDR2 SVGAGI (reference sequence). The CDR3 runs 14 residues. The CDR3 spells CASSYAEDNQPQHF. The CDR3 DNA follows: TGTGCCAGCAGTTACGCGGAAGACAATCAGCCCCAGCATTTT.

V is TRBV24-1 and J is TRBJ2-3; 8 nucleotides line up with TRBD1. Germline V gene lookup returns CDR1 KGHDR and CDR2 SFDVKD. The CDR3 contains 15 residues. Trimming cost V 3 bases and J 1 base; bases outside gene matches: 2. CDR3 in amino acids: CATSDPGQGTDTQYF. DNA for the CDR3: TGTGCCACCAGTGATCCGGGACAGGGCACAGATACGCAGTATTTT.

The chain joins TRBV11-2 to TRBJ2-1; 7 bases are shared with TRBD2. Germline-derived CDR1 and CDR2 are SGHAT and FQNNGV. This CDR3 is built from 15 residues. The V and J ends lost 0 bases and 2 bases, in that order; junction bases with no gene match: 1. In DNA, the CDR3 is TGTGCCAGCAGCTTAGATGGGACTACCTACAATGAGCAGTTCTTC. Amino acids: CASSLDGTTYNEQFF.

J is TRBJ2-1 and V is TRBV6-5; 7 bases agree with TRBD2. The CDR3 has 16 amino acids. Trimming took 0 bases from V and 5 from J; bases not matched to a gene: 7. The germline gives CDR1 MNHEY, CDR2 SVGAGI. Here the CDR3 reads CASSYSRLADNNEQFF. CDR3 bases: TGTGCCAGCAGTTACTCGCGCCTAGCGGACAACAATGAGCAGTTCTTC.

The genes are TRBV6-5 and TRBJ1-1, with a possible D match to TRBD1 (5 bases). The germline gives CDR1 MNHEY, CDR2 SVGAGI. This CDR3 is 12 amino acids long. Trimming removed 6 bases from V and 5 bases from J, with 10 bases in between. The chain's CDR3 is CASRGGKTEAFF. Here the CDR3 DNA reads TGTGCCAGCAGGGGGGGGAAAACTGAAGCTTTCTTT.

V usage is TRBV6-6 and J usage is TRBJ1-2; 9 bases map to TRBD1. V shed 5 bases, J shed 4 bases, and the junction held 8 bases outside the gene matches. This CDR3 spans 15 amino acids. Germline CDR1 is MNHNY and CDR2 is SVGAGI (reference sequence). The CDR3, as DNA: TGTGCCAGCAGTGCCTCCGGGACAGGGCCCTATGGCTACACCTTC. Amino acid sequence: CASSASGTGPYGYTF.

The gene calls are TRBV7-3 and TRBJ1-1; possibly TRBD1 for D (5 bases). Germline CDR1 SGHTA, CDR2 FQGTGA. The CDR3 length is 15 residues. The V gene lost 2 bases and the J gene lost 1 base, with 11 bases spanning the gap. The CDR3 reads CASSLLGGTNTEAFF. The CDR3 DNA sequence: TGTGCCAGCAGCTTATTGGGGGGGACGAACACTGAAGCTTTCTTT.

The chain is built from TRBV12-5 and TRBJ2-2; D is possibly TRBD1 (6 bases). Germline V gene sequence: CDR1 LGHNT, CDR2 FRNRAP. The V gene lost 5 bases and the J gene lost 6 bases, with 16 bases spanning the gap. The CDR3 loop spans 15 amino acids. CDR3 nucleotides: TGTGCTAGTGGTCTCCGCCTACAGGGCCCCGGGGAGCTGTTTTTT. Translating gives CASGLRLQGPGELFF.

The chain uses TRBV4-2 and TRBJ2-3, with TRBD2 as a possible D gene (6 bases). V gave up 0 bases and J gave up 4 bases, with 14 bases separating them. The CDR3 covers 16 residues. Germline V lookup: CDR1 LGHNA, CDR2 YNFKEQ. In nucleotides, the CDR3 is TGTGCCAGCAGCCAAGAATGGCGGGGCGGGTCAGATACGCAGTATTTT. The encoded protein is CASSQEWRGGSDTQYF.